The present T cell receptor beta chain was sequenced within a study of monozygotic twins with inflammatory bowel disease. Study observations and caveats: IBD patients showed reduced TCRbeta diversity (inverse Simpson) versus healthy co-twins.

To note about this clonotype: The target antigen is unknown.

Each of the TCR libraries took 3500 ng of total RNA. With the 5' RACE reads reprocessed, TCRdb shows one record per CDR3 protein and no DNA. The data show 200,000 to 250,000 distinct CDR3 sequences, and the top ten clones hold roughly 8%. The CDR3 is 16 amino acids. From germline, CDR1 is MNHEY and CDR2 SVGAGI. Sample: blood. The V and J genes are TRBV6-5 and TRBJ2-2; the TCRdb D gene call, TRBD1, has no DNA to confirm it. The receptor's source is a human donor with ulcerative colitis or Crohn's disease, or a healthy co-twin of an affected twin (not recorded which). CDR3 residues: CASSYGLPGWAGELFF.